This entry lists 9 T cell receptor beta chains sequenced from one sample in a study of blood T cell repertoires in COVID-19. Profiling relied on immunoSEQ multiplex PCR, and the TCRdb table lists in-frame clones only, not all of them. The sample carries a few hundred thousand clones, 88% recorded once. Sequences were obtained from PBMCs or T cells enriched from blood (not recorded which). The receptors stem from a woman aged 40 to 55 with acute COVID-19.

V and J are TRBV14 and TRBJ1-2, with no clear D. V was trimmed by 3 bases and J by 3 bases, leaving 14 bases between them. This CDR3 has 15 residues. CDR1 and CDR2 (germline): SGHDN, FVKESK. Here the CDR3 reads CASSHHYRSDYGYTF. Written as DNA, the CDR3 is TGTGCCAGCAGCCATCATTACAGATCGGACTATGGCTACACCTTC.

CDR3 region: CASSFGVGQPQHF. The CDR3, as DNA: TGTGCCAGCAGTTTCGGGGTGGGGCAGCCCCAGCATTTT. V usage is TRBV12-3 or TRBV12-4 and J usage is TRBJ1-5, with D unresolved. The CDR3 consists of 13 residues. Between the trimmed V and J ends, which lost 3 bases and 7 bases, there was a span of 10 bases.

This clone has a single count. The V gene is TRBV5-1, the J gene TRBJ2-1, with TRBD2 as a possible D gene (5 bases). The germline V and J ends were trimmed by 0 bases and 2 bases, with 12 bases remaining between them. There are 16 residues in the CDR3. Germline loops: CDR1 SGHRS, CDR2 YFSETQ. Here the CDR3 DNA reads TGCGCCAGCAGCTTGGTTTTAGGAGGTCCCTACAATGAGCAGTTCTTC. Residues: CASSLVLGGPYNEQFF.

The CDR3 DNA reads as TGTGCCAGCAGCTTGAGGTGGAGGGGGCCGGATCAGCCCCAGCATTTT. This codes for CASSLRWRGPDQPQHF. The rearrangement links TRBV5-6 to TRBJ1-5; 7 bases fit TRBD1. In germline, CDR1 is SGHDT, CDR2 YYEEEE. Germline trimming cut 1 base from V and 5 bases from J; bases unmatched to any gene: 9. The CDR3 consists of 16 residues.

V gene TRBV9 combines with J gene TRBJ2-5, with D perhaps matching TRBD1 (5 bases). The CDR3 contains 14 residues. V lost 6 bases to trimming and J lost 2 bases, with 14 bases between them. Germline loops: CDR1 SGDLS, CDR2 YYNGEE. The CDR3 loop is CASTPGAFQETQYF. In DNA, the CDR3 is TGTGCCAGCACCCCTGGGGCATTTCAAGAGACCCAGTACTTC.

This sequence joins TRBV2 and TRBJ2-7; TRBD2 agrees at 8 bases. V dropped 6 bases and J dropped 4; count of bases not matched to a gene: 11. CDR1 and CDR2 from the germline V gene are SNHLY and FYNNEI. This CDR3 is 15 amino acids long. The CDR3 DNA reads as TGTGCCAGCAGGGGATTTAGCGGGGCCGCTTACGAGCAGTACTTC. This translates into CASRGFSGAAYEQYF.

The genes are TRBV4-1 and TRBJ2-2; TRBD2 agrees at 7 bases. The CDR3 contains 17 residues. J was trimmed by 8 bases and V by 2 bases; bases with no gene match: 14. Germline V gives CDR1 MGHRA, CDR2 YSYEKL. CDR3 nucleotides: TGCGCCAGCAGCCAACTTAGGGCGGGAGTTTATGTAGGGGAGCTGTTTTTT. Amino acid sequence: CASSQLRAGVYVGELFF.

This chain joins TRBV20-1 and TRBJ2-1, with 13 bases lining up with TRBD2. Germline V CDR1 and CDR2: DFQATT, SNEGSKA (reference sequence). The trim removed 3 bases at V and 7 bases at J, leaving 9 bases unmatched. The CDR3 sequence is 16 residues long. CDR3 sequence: CSASSGTSGKGNEQFF. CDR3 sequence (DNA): TGCAGTGCTAGTTCCGGGACTAGCGGGAAGGGAAATGAGCAGTTCTTC.

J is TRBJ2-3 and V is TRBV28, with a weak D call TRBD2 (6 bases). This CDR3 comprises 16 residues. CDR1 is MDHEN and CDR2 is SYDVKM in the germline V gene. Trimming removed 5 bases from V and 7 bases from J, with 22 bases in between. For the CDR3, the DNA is TGTGCCAGCAGTGATTCGGGGCGGGGCCGGACAAATACGCAGTATTTT. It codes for CASSDSGRGRTNTQYF.